Here is one T cell receptor beta chain with its context. The data derive from a study of blood T cell repertoires in COVID-19. Study-wide context: COVID-19 samples, acute and convalescent, were from the United States, Italy and Spain. PBMCs, B-cell-depleted T cells, or T cells provided the cDNA or gDNA that made up the material.

Original analysis: Amplification of reference gene primers provided the estimated nucleated cell counts. Using immunoSEQ multiplex PCR, the repertoire was profiled, and TCRdb retains in-frame clones only, with some absent. That table furnishes V, J and clone size, whereas the DNA furnished D and trimming. This table holds over 130,000 clones, 65% to 90% found once. CDR3 length: 15 residues. Germline CDR1 KGHDR, CDR2 SFDVKD. V shed 4 bases, J shed 3 bases, and the junction held 4 bases outside the gene matches. The genes are TRBV24-1 and TRBJ1-1, with 10 bases fitting TRBD1. The specimen sequenced was peripheral blood. The receptor's source is a man between 45 and 60 years old with acute or convalescent COVID-19. The CDR3 spells CATSEGTGADTEAFF. CDR3 DNA: TGTGCCACCAGTGAGGGGACAGGGGCGGACACTGAAGCTTTCTTT.